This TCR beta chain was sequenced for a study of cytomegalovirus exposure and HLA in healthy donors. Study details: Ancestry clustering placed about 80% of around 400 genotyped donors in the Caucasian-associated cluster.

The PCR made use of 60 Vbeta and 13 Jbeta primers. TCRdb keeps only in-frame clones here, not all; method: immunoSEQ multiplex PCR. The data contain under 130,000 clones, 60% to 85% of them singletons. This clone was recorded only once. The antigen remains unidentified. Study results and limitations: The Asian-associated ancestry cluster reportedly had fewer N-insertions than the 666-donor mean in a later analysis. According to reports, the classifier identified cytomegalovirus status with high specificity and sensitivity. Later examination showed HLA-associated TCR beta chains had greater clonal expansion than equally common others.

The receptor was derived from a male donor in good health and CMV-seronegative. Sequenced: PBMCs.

CDR3 sequence: CASSLEANTEAFF. CDR3 nucleotides: TGTGCCAGCAGCTTAGAGGCGAACACTGAAGCTTTCTTT. The chain employs TRBV11-2 and TRBJ1-1; the D is unclear. Trimming took off 0 bases at V and 1 base at J, with 3 bases between the two ends. From germline, CDR1 is SGHAT and CDR2 FQNNGV. The CDR3 spans 13 residues. The full variable domain, completed using reference TRBV11-2 and TRBJ1-1, is EAGVAQSPRYKIIEKRQSVAFWCNPISGHATLYWYQQILGQGPKLLIQFQNNGVVDDSQLPKDRFSAERLKGVDSTLKIQPAKLEDSAVYLCASSLEANTEAFFGQGTRLTVV.